This T cell receptor (beta chain) was recorded in a study of low-dose radiotherapy and immunotherapy resistance in tumors. Study-wide context: Intravenous ipilimumab 1 mg/kg every six weeks was given with nivolumab 240 mg every two weeks.

Time point noted: before trial treatment. Patients eligible had advanced solid tumors without tumor-infiltrating lymphocytes. Priming of first-strand cDNA relied on TRAV- and TRBV-specific primers (covering alpha and beta chains). With a V-primer adapter and a constant-region primer, TCRs were amplified for roughly 18 PCR cycles. MiXCR, applied by TCRdb to the reads, yields one record per CDR3 protein. The data hold 65,000 to 90,000 distinct CDR3 sequences, with approximately 17% observed a single time. This CDR3 region has 13 residues. The V and J ends lost 2 bases and 8 bases respectively, with 10 bases between them.

Here the sequenced sample was PBMCs, taken before treatment. The chain is built from TRBV12-3 or TRBV12-4 and TRBJ2-1; TRBD2 might be the D (5 bases). The TCR was taken from a male donor with prostate cancer. The DNA of the CDR3 is TGTGCCAGCAGTTTAAGCGGCTCCTATGAGCAGTTCTTC. Encoded protein: CASSLSGSYEQFF.